The sample holds a few counts of the clone carrying this TCR beta chain. Antigen specificity is unknown. Using its own MiXCR run on the RT-PCR reads, TCRdb lists one record per CDR3 protein. The data hold around 20,000 distinct CDR3 sequences, with around 70% observed a single time. The entry originates in a study of yellow fever vaccine responses in identical twins. Whole-study findings and limits: Twins' vaccine T cell responses reportedly seemed partly convergent and partly personalized.

The ends were cut back, 2 bases at V and 5 bases at J, with 4 bases in the middle. The CDR3 extends over 13 amino acids. Per germline, CDR1 MNHEY and CDR2 SVGEGT. This chain joins TRBV6-2 or TRBV6-3 and TRBJ1-6; D remains unclear. The source is a woman aged 18-30 years who received the yellow fever vaccine. Sequencing was performed on T cells from blood (PBMCs), unsorted or a sorted subset (not recorded which), taken before or after yellow fever vaccination (not recorded which). This CDR3 reads CASSYRDNSPLHF. CDR3 DNA: TGTGCCAGCAGTTACAGGGATAATTCACCCCTCCACTTT.